One and the same sample provided the 29 T cell receptor beta chains below, sequenced in a study of blood T cell repertoires in COVID-19. TCRdb's copy holds only in-frame clones and misses some; the assay was immunoSEQ multiplex PCR. The table has 300,000 to 400,000 clones, over 80% seen once. Sequencing was carried out using peripheral blood. The origin of the receptors is a woman in her 50s with COVID-19, enrolled during active disease.

The V gene is TRBV4-2, the J gene TRBJ2-2; possibly TRBD2 for D (5 bases). The CDR3 runs to 15 residues. V was cut by 1 base and J by 4 bases, with 10 bases left in between. Germline V CDR1 and CDR2: LGHNA, YNFKEQ. The CDR3 reads CASSQARRGTGELFF. CDR3 bases: TGTGCCAGCAGCCAAGCTCGACGGGGCACCGGGGAGCTGTTTTTT.

The chain has TRBV20-1 and TRBJ1-2; D is ambiguous. This CDR3 comprises 14 residues. Trimming removed 3 bases from V and 6 bases from J, with 17 bases in between. The germline V gene has CDR1 DFQATT and CDR2 SNEGSKA (reference sequence). The CDR3 DNA follows: TGCAGTGCTAGTTCTCTCCCGGGAAGCGATGGCTACACCTTC. It encodes CSASSLPGSDGYTF.

The sample holds one count of this clone. The rearrangement links TRBV5-1 to TRBJ2-1; weak D call: TRBD1 (7 bases). V was clipped by 4 bases and J by 3 bases, with 23 bases between them. CDR1 and CDR2 from the germline V gene are SGHRS and YFSETQ. There are 18 residues in the CDR3. CDR3 sequence reads: CASSPGGSWRGYYNEQFF. CDR3 nucleotides: TGCGCCAGCAGCCCAGGGGGGAGTTGGCGGGGATACTACAATGAGCAGTTCTTC.

This chain links TRBV7-2 with TRBJ1-5, with D possibly TRBD1 on 5 matching bases. V was trimmed by 5 bases and J by 7 bases, leaving 12 bases between them. There are 13 residues in the CDR3. Germline loops: CDR1 SGHTA, CDR2 FQGNSA. CDR3 coding DNA: TGTGCCAGCAGCCAAGGACAAAACCAGCCCCAGCATTTT. This translates into CASSQGQNQPQHF. The full variable domain, its missing parts supplied by reference TRBV7-2 and TRBJ1-5, is GAGVSQSPSNKVTEKGKDVELRCDPISGHTALYWYRQSLGQGLEFLIYFQGNSAPDKSGLPSDRFSAERTGGSVSTLTIQRTQQEDSAVYLCASSQGQNQPQHFGDGTRLSIL.

The genes are TRBV5-1 and TRBJ2-1; a possible D gene is TRBD1 (6 bases). The CDR3 length is 15 residues. Trimming pared 4 bases from V and 9 bases from J, leaving 20 bases between. Germline lookup yields CDR1 SGHRS and CDR2 YFSETQ. In DNA, the CDR3 is TGCGCCAGCAGCCCCGATGGTGAGCTAGGGGGTGAGCAGTTCTTC. Translated: CASSPDGELGGEQFF.

The chain employs TRBV6-5 and TRBJ2-7, with D possibly being TRBD1 (6 bases). In germline, CDR1 is MNHEY, CDR2 SVGAGI. With 8 bases removed from V and 2 bases from J, the gap between germline ends came to 13 bases. CDR3 size: 13 residues. CDR3 sequence: CASATGKPYEQYF. The DNA of the CDR3 is TGTGCCAGCGCCACAGGGAAGCCCTACGAGCAGTACTTC.

The chain is built from TRBV7-9 and TRBJ2-7; the D gene is possibly TRBD1 (6 bases). V shed 5 bases and J shed 5 bases, with 16 bases lying between them. CDR1 is SEHNR, CDR2 FQNEAQ, per germline (reference sequence). The CDR3 loop spans 14 amino acids. The CDR3 nucleotides read TGTGCCAGCAGCCGACCCCCAACAGGGAACGAGCAGTACTTC. Its protein product is CASSRPPTGNEQYF.

This clone was found once. The chain joins TRBV7-6 to TRBJ2-2; 7 bases are shared with TRBD1. CDR3 size: 17 residues. After removal of 5 bases from V and 7 bases from J, the junction contained 16 bases not matched to a gene. The germline V gene encodes CDR1 SGHVS and CDR2 FNYEAQ. The CDR3 DNA reads as TGTGCCAGCAGCCCCCGACCGACACAGGGGTTAAACGGGGAGCTGTTTTTT. Amino acids: CASSPRPTQGLNGELFF.

The J gene is TRBJ2-2, the V gene TRBV2; the D gene is possibly TRBD2 (7 bases). The V gene's germline CDR1 is SNHLY and CDR2 FYNNEI. This CDR3 region has 15 residues. Trimming pared 3 bases from V and 6 bases from J, leaving 14 bases between. CDR3 bases: TGTGCCAGCAGTGAGTCGGGGGGCGGGGCCGGGGAGCTGTTTTTT. This translates into CASSESGGGAGELFF.

The chain couples TRBV5-6 to TRBJ1-5; the D gene is possibly TRBD1 (5 bases). CDR3 length equals 15 residues. V was trimmed by 2 bases and J by 6 bases, leaving 15 bases between them. From germline, CDR1 is SGHDT and CDR2 YYEEEE. As DNA, the CDR3 is TGTGCCAGCAGCTTTCAGGGTCGTCGGTTTCAGCCCCAGCATTTT. It specifies CASSFQGRRFQPQHF.

This rearrangement joins TRBV19 to TRBJ2-1, with 8 bases that match TRBD2. The CDR3 contains 18 residues. V was pared by 3 bases and J by 6 bases, with 16 bases of the junction left unmatched. From germline, CDR1 is LNHDA and CDR2 SQIVND (reference sequence). The CDR3 nucleotides are TGTGCCAGTAGTATCCATTATCCGGGACTAGGAGGCCCCAATGAGCAGTTCTTC. As protein: CASSIHYPGLGGPNEQFF.

The chain joins TRBV5-4 to TRBJ2-5, with 11 bases fitting TRBD2. V lost 10 bases, J lost 3 bases, and 5 bases stayed unmatched. Looked up from germline, CDR1 is SGHNT and CDR2 is YYREEE (reference sequence). There are 13 residues in the CDR3. The CDR3 protein is CAGSGLAEETQYF. The CDR3 DNA reads as TGTGCCGGATCGGGACTAGCGGAAGAGACCCAGTACTTC.

The genes are TRBV20-1 and TRBJ2-5; D not resolved. V gave up 7 bases and J gave up 1 base, with 7 bases separating them. There are 11 residues in the CDR3. Germline CDR1 and CDR2: DFQATT and SNEGSKA (reference sequence). Written as DNA, the CDR3 is TGCAGTGTTTCCGGCCAAGAGACCCAGTACTTC. This translates into CSVSGQETQYF.

The table lists this clone with a few counts. The chain is built from TRBV6-4 and TRBJ2-1; TRBD2 matches at 7 bases. From germline, CDR1 is MRHNA and CDR2 SNTAGT. With 5 bases clipped from V and 4 bases from J, the junction kept 8 bases outside the gene matches. The CDR3 has 15 residues. As DNA, the CDR3 is TGTGCCAGCAGTTTAAGCGGGGAACCGTACAATGAGCAGTTCTTC. This gives the protein CASSLSGEPYNEQFF.

The genes are TRBV4-1 and TRBJ2-7, with D possibly being TRBD2 (5 bases). This CDR3 has 16 residues. The V end lost 0 bases, the J end lost 0 bases, and 12 bases lay between the germline ends. Germline V gene sequence: CDR1 MGHRA, CDR2 YSYEKL. CDR3 DNA: TGCGCCAGCAGCCAAGATTTTTTTGGGAGCTCCTACGAGCAGTACTTC. This codes for CASSQDFFGSSYEQYF.

The CDR3 loop reads CASSLARAHEQYF. CDR3 DNA: TGCGCCAGCAGCTTGGCCAGGGCCCACGAGCAGTACTTC. The rearrangement links TRBV5-1 to TRBJ2-7; weak D call: TRBD1 (5 bases). CDR1 and CDR2 from the germline V gene are SGHRS and YFSETQ. The CDR3 is 13 residues long. V lost 0 bases to trimming and J lost 5 bases, with 9 bases between them.

The chain uses TRBV10-2 and TRBJ2-5, with D possibly being TRBD1 (6 bases). Trimming shortened V by 3 bases and J by 6 bases, and 14 bases separated the two germline ends. CDR1 WSHSY and CDR2 SAAADI come from the germline V gene. The CDR3 spans 14 residues. This chain's CDR3 is CASSDGTSHQTQYF. The DNA of the CDR3 is TGCGCCAGCAGTGATGGGACAAGTCATCAGACCCAGTACTTC.

This rearrangement joins TRBV5-1 to TRBJ1-1, with TRBD1 matching 9 bases. Germline CDR1 SGHRS, CDR2 YFSETQ. The CDR3 runs 15 residues. V gave up 0 bases and J gave up 4 bases; unmatched junction bases: 4. Here the CDR3 reads CASSLGSTGGTEAFF. For the CDR3, the DNA is TGCGCCAGCAGCTTGGGGTCGACAGGGGGCACTGAAGCTTTCTTT.

The chain uses TRBV4-3 and TRBJ1-2; the match to TRBD1 covers 10 bases. This CDR3 is 16 amino acids long. The junction had 5 bases not matched to a gene; V was cut back by 4 bases and J by 0 bases. Germline loops: CDR1 LGHNA, CDR2 YSLEER. CDR3 amino acids: CASSRVGTGANYGYTF. CDR3 bases: TGCGCCAGCAGCCGAGTGGGGACAGGGGCTAACTATGGCTACACCTTC.

The V call is TRBV28, the J call TRBJ1-1; D remains ambiguous. There are 14 residues in the CDR3. CDR1 is MDHEN, CDR2 SYDVKM, per germline. V was clipped by 7 bases and J by 1 base, with 13 bases between them. The CDR3 sequence is CASNLSGQNTEAFF. The CDR3 coding sequence is TGTGCCAGCAACCTAAGCGGCCAGAACACTGAAGCTTTCTTT.

As regards this clone: This CDR3 is also generated by other DNA sequences in the sample. Here the CDR3 DNA reads TGTGCCAGTAGTATAAGCGGGGGACAGCCCCAGCATTTT. Amino acid sequence: CASSISGGQPQHF. The V call is TRBV19, the J call TRBJ1-5; the D gene is possibly TRBD1 (5 bases). Germline CDR1 and CDR2: LNHDA and SQIVND (reference sequence). Trimming removed 2 bases at V and 7 bases at J, with 9 bases between. The CDR3 is made up of 13 amino acids.

This clone was counted once. This rearrangement joins TRBV6-1 to TRBJ2-5; D is possibly TRBD2 (7 bases). V lost 1 base, J lost 3 bases, and 21 bases lay in between. The germline gives CDR1 MNHNS, CDR2 SASEGT. This CDR3 comprises 18 residues. CDR3 protein: CASSEDNRAAGVEETQYF. Written as DNA, the CDR3 is TGTGCCAGCAGTGAAGATAACAGGGCGGCGGGAGTAGAAGAGACCCAGTACTTC.

In this sample, this clone turned up once. V is TRBV5-1 and J is TRBJ2-3; 11 bases are a match to TRBD1. The ends lost 4 bases at V and 2 bases at J; junction bases unmatched: 6. From germline, CDR1 is SGHRS and CDR2 YFSETQ. The CDR3 covers 16 residues. CDR3 in amino acids: CASSRTGGIDTDTQYF. The CDR3 nucleotides read TGCGCCAGCAGCCGGACAGGGGGCATTGACACAGATACGCAGTATTTT.

The chain couples TRBV7-9 to TRBJ2-7, with 7 positions matching TRBD2. Trimming at V came to 4 bases and at J to 4 bases, leaving 10 bases not matched to a gene. The V gene's germline CDR1 is SEHNR and CDR2 FQNEAQ (reference sequence). The CDR3 is 15 amino acids. The CDR3 bases are TGTGCCAGCAGCTCCGTAGGGGCGGGAGTATACGAGCAGTACTTC. Protein product: CASSSVGAGVYEQYF. Full variable domain (missing parts from reference TRBV7-9 and TRBJ2-7): DTGVSQNPRHKITKRGQNVTFRCDPISEHNRLYWYRQTLGQGPEFLTYFQNEAQLEKSRLLSDRFSAERPKGSFSTLEIQRTEQGDSAMYLCASSSVGAGVYEQYFGPGTRLTVT.

In this sample, this clone turned up a few times. V usage is TRBV19 and J usage is TRBJ2-3, with TRBD2 matching over 9 bases. V dropped 5 bases and J dropped 3; count of bases not matched to a gene: 9. Germline V gene data show CDR1 as LNHDA and CDR2 as SQIVND (reference sequence). The CDR3 spans 16 residues. CDR3 amino acids: CASSPRGTSFTDTQYF. CDR3 DNA: TGTGCCAGTAGTCCGCGGGGGACTAGCTTTACAGATACGCAGTATTTT.

This CDR3 is CASSFAGSYEQYF. DNA of the CDR3: TGCGCCAGCAGCTTCGCGGGGAGCTACGAGCAGTACTTC. The V call is TRBV5-1, the J call TRBJ2-7; a possible D gene is TRBD2 (6 bases). CDR1 and CDR2 from the germline V gene are SGHRS and YFSETQ. The CDR3 sequence is 13 residues long. V lost 2 bases to trimming and J lost 3 bases, with 9 bases between them.

This chain connects TRBV30 to TRBJ2-6, with 10 bases matching TRBD1. V gave up 1 base and J gave up 4 bases; unmatched junction bases: 4. From germline, CDR1 is GTSNPN and CDR2 SVGIG (reference sequence). The CDR3 consists of 16 residues. This CDR3 is CAWSEDRGRGANVLTF. CDR3 nucleotide sequence: TGTGCCTGGAGTGAAGACAGGGGGCGCGGGGCCAACGTCCTGACTTTC.

The sample holds one count of this clone. The chain uses TRBV30 and TRBJ2-1; 13 positions agree with TRBD2. Losses at the gene ends were 3 bases for V and 8 bases for J; bases not matched to a gene: 10. The CDR3 runs to 16 residues. Germline CDR1 GTSNPN, CDR2 SVGIG (reference sequence). CDR3 residues: CAWSPATSGRDYEQFF. The CDR3 coding sequence is TGTGCCTGGAGCCCGGCAACTAGCGGGAGGGATTATGAGCAGTTCTTC.

The V gene is TRBV6-5, the J gene TRBJ1-1, with D possibly TRBD1 on 5 matching bases. V was shortened by 7 bases and J by 3 bases, with 12 bases between the two germline ends. CDR1 and CDR2 (germline): MNHEY, SVGAGI. The CDR3 has 13 amino acids. Written as DNA, the CDR3 is TGTGCCAGCATCGGGGGGTTTGACACTGAAGCTTTCTTT. Translated, it gives CASIGGFDTEAFF.